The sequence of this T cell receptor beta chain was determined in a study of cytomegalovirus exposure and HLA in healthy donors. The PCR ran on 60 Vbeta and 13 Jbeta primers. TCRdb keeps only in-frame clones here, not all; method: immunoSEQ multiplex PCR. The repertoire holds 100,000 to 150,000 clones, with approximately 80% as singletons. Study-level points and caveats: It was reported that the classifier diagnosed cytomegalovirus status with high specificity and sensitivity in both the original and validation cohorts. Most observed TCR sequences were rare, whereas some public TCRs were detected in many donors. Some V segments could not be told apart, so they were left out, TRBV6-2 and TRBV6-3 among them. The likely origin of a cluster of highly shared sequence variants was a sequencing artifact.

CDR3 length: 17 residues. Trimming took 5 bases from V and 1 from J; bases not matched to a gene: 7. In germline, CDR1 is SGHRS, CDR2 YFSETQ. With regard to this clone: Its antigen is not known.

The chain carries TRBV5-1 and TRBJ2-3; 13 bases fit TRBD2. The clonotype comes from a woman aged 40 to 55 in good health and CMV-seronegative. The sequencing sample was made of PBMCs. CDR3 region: CASRSTSGGAGTDTQYF. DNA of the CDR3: TGCGCCAGCAGGTCCACTAGCGGGGGGGCCGGCACAGATACGCAGTATTTT.